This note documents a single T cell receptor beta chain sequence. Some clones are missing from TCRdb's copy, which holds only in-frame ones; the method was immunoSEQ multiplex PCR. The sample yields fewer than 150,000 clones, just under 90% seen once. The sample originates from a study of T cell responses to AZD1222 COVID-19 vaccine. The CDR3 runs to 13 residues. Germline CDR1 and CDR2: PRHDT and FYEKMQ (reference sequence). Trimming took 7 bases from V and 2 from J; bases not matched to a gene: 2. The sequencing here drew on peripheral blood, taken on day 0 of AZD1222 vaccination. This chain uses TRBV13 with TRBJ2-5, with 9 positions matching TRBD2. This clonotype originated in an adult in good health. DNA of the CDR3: TGTGCCAGCACTAGCGGGACACAAGAGACCCAGTACTTC. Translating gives CASTSGTQETQYF. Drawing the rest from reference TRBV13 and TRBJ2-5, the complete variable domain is AAGVIQSPRHLIKEKRETATLKCYPIPRHDTVYWYQQGPGQDPQFLISFYEKMQSDKGSIPDRFSAQQFSDYHSELNMSSLELGDSALYFCASTSGTQETQYFGPGTRLLVL.